This TCR beta chain stems from a study of technical replicates of blood from several donors. The protocol was immunoSEQ multiplex PCR, while the TCRdb copy is restricted to in-frame clones and leaves out a portion. Of some 87,000 clones listed, 95% to 98% are singletons. This CDR3 has 16 amino acids. Germline assignment: CDR1 MGHRA and CDR2 YSYEKL. V was shortened by 0 bases and J by 9 bases, with 18 bases between the two germline ends. Sequencing input: T cells isolated from PBMCs. This chain uses TRBV4-1 with TRBJ2-1; a weak D match, TRBD2 (5 bases). The receptor was isolated from a human donor in good health. CDR3 sequence: CASSQDPGVPLGEQFF. In DNA form, the CDR3 reads TGCGCCAGCAGCCAAGACCCCGGGGTCCCCTTGGGTGAGCAGTTCTTC.